These 5 T cell receptor beta chains were all obtained from the same sample, sequenced in a study of early T cells in non-severe SARS-CoV-2 infection. A single record per CDR3 protein comes from TCRdb applying MiXCR to the 5' RACE reads. The data show about 60,000 distinct CDR3 sequences, approximately 12% seen once. The material sequenced was whole blood. The source of these receptors is an adult who was a healthcare worker with PCR-confirmed SARS-CoV-2 infection or an uninfected control (not recorded which).

This clonotype was seen ten or more times. The rearrangement joins TRBV30 to TRBJ1-1, with a possible D match to TRBD1 (5 bases). V was pared by 2 bases and J by 5 bases, with 9 bases between. This CDR3 has 12 residues. Germline V gene data show CDR1 as GTSNPN and CDR2 as SVGIG (reference sequence). The CDR3 reads CAWSQGWTEAFF. DNA for the CDR3: TGTGCCTGGAGTCAGGGTTGGACTGAAGCTTTCTTT.

In its sample, this clonotype was seen a few times. The V gene is TRBV12-3 or TRBV12-4, the J gene TRBJ2-2; D might be TRBD2 (6 bases). V was pared by 3 bases and J by 6 bases, with 14 bases between. This CDR3 contains 15 residues. The CDR3 DNA follows: TGTGCCAGCAGTTTTGAGAGCGGGTACGCCGGGGAGCTGTTTTTT. It codes for CASSFESGYAGELFF.

At least ten counts were recorded for this clonotype. The CDR3 DNA reads TGTGCCAGCAGTTATTCTACTCGCCGGAACGAGCAGTACTTC. It is translated as CASSYSTRRNEQYF. This chain links TRBV6-2 or TRBV6-3 with TRBJ2-7; D not resolved. Trimming left V 3 bases short and J 5 bases short, with 14 bases between. The CDR3 is made up of 14 amino acids. The germline V gene encodes CDR1 MNHEY and CDR2 SVGEGT.

J is TRBJ2-1 and V is TRBV20-1; 9 nucleotides match TRBD2. Germline lookup yields CDR1 DFQATT and CDR2 SNEGSKA (reference sequence). The CDR3 consists of 17 residues. The ends lost 6 bases at V and 5 bases at J; junction bases unmatched: 17. CDR3 sequence reads: CSAPGAGGVIRNNEQFF. The CDR3 DNA reads TGCAGTGCACCTGGAGCGGGAGGAGTTATAAGGAACAATGAGCAGTTCTTC.

The J gene is TRBJ1-6, the V gene TRBV18; possibly TRBD1 for D (6 bases). V lost 0 bases and J 10 bases, leaving 16 bases between the germline ends. Per the germline V gene, CDR1 is KGHSH and CDR2 is LQKENI. The CDR3 loop spans 16 amino acids. In DNA form, the CDR3 reads TGTGCCAGCTCACCACCAACCACAGGGAAGCGCTCACCCCTCCACTTT. Amino acid sequence: CASSPPTTGKRSPLHF.